This T cell receptor beta chain was profiled in a study of graft-versus-host responses after intestinal transplantation. The assay was immunoSEQ multiplex PCR, and TCRdb's table has in-frame clones only and misses some. The sample shows more than 65,000 clones, about 80% of them seen only once. The CDR3 is 15 amino acids. Between the trimmed V and J ends, which lost 4 bases and 4 bases, there was a span of 16 bases. The germline gives CDR1 SNHLY, CDR2 FYNNEI. A remark on this clone: What it recognizes is unknown.

V and J are TRBV2 and TRBJ2-5; D possibly corresponds to TRBD2 (7 bases). The specimen was unstimulated CD4+ T cells sorted from spleen or lymph node cells, collected before transplant. The source is a human donor who was the organ donor for an intestinal transplant. The CDR3 reads CASSALGGGSETQYF. The CDR3 nucleotides are TGTGCCAGCAGTGCTCTGGGGGGGGGCTCAGAGACCCAGTACTTC.